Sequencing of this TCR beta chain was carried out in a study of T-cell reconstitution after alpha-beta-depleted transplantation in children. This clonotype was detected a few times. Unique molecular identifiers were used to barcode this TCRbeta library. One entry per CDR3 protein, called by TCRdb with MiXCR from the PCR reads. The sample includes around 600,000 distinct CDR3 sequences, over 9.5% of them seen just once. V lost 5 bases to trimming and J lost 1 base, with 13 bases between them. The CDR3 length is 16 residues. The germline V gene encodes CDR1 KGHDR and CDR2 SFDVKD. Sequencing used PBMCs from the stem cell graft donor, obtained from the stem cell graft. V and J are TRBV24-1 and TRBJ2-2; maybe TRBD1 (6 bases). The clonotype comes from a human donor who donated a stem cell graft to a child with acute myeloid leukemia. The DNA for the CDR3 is TGTGCCACCAGTGCTGGAATACAGGGGAACACCGGGGAGCTGTTTTTT. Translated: CATSAGIQGNTGELFF.